This TCR beta chain was identified during a study of beta chain features in type 1 diabetes. General study points: All four CD4+ subsets of Type 1 diabetes patients contained TCRB CDR3s that were moderately but significantly shorter.

The authors reverse transcribed all of the isolated RNA, so sequencing captured expressed TCRB transcripts. The method was immunoSEQ multiplex PCR; TCRdb's version includes in-frame clones alone and lacks a portion of them. The sample has hundreds of thousands of clones, around 15% seen once. The authors sorted CD4+ naive, central memory, regulatory and stem cell-like memory cells via CD45RO/CCR7/CD25/CD127/CD95/CD27. The CDR3 runs 13 residues. Germline V gene data show CDR1 as ENHRY and CDR2 as SYGVKD. Trimming stripped 0 bases from V and 8 bases from J, with 10 bases between. Worth noting for this clone: Its antigen is currently unknown.

The sequence was obtained from a man younger than 30 in good health. Sequenced material: naive CD4+ T cells from blood. The chain recombines TRBV10-3 with TRBJ1-2; no clear D gene. This CDR3 reads CAISESVGNGYTF. In DNA, the CDR3 is TGTGCCATCAGTGAGTCAGTAGGGAACGGCTACACCTTC.